This T cell receptor (beta chain) was sequenced for a study of cytomegalovirus exposure and HLA in healthy donors. PCR employed 60 Vbeta and 13 Jbeta primers. Here immunoSEQ multiplex PCR was the method, and the copy in TCRdb shows in-frame clones only, minus some. Altogether approximately 100,000 clones are present, approximately 72% being singletons, with the ten largest covering 9.5% to 13%. The count of this clone is one. Trimming took 6 bases from V and 1 from J; bases not matched to a gene: 6. The CDR3 length is 16 residues. Germline values: CDR1 MNHEY, CDR2 SMNVEV (reference sequence). Specimen: PBMCs. This TCR was recovered from a young man in good health and CMV-seropositive. The chain joins TRBV27 to TRBJ2-3, with TRBD2 matching over 11 bases. The chain's CDR3 is CASRFQLAGGTDTQYF. CDR3 nucleotides: TGTGCCAGCAGGTTTCAACTAGCGGGGGGCACAGATACGCAGTATTTT.